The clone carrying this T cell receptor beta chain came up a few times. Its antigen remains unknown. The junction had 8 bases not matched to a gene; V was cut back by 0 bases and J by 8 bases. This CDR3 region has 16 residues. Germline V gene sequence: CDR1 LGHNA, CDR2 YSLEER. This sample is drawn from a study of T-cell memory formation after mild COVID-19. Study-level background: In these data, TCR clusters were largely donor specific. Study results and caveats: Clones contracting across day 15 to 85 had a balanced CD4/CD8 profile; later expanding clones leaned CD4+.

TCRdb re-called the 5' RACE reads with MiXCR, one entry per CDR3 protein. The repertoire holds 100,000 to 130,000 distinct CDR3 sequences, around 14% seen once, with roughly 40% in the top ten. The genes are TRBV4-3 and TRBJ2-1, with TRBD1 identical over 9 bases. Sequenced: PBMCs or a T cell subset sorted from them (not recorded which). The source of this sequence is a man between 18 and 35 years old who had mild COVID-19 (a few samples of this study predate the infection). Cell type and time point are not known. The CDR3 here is CASSQDLGQGRDEQFF. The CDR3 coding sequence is TGCGCCAGCAGCCAAGATCTGGGACAGGGCAGGGATGAGCAGTTCTTC.